The text below deals with one T cell receptor beta chain. The antigen is unknown. These data originate in a study of T cell responses to AZD1222 COVID-19 vaccine. Study context: Some second doses came at about 4 weeks and others at about 12 weeks; these were pooled. Points from the study as a whole: In the spike-specific TCR repertoire, nearly half reportedly target unmutated variant regions. Spike-wide coverage was observed for vaccine-associated CD4 TCRs, with dominant responses at 160-218 and 743-854.

Germline assignment: CDR1 SGHDT and CDR2 YYEEEE. The CDR3 spans 15 residues. V was trimmed by 0 bases and J by 6 bases, leaving 16 bases between them. TCRdb keeps only in-frame clones here, not all; method: immunoSEQ multiplex PCR. The sample records about 110,000 clones, roughly nine tenths being singletons. This clonotype was obtained from an adult in good health. The sample here was peripheral blood, taken on day 0 of AZD1222 vaccination. The chain carries TRBV5-6 and TRBJ2-7; D is possibly TRBD1 (5 bases). CDR3 sequence: CASSLGQQLPGEQYF. Here the CDR3 DNA reads TGTGCCAGCAGCTTGGGACAGCAACTTCCGGGCGAGCAGTACTTC.